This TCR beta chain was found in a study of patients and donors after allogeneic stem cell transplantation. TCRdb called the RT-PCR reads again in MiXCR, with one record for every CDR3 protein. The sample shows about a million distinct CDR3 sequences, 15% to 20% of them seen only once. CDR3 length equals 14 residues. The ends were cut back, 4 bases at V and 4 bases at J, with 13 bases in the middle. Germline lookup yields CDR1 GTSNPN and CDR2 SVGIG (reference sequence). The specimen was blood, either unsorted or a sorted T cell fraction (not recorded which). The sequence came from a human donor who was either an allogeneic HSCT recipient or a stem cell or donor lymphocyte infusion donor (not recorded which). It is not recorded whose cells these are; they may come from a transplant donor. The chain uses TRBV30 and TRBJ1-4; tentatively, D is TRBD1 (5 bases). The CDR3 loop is CAWTGGQGNEKLFF. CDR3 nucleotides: TGTGCCTGGACGGGAGGGCAGGGTAATGAAAAACTGTTTTTT.